The source of this TCR beta chain is a study of blood T cell repertoires in COVID-19. Turning to the study itself: Some COVID-19 samples were acute and others convalescent; all came from the United States, Italy and Spain. From T cells, B-cell-depleted T cells, or PBMCs came the material, which was cDNA or gDNA.

Trimming cost V 5 bases and J 4 bases; bases outside gene matches: 8. The CDR3 extends over 16 amino acids. The germline gives CDR1 SGHVS, CDR2 FNYEAQ. Per the authors' pipeline: Amplifying reference gene primers gave estimates of nucleated cell counts. Assay: immunoSEQ multiplex PCR; the TCRdb copy retains only in-frame clones and omits some. That table is the source of V, J and clone size, and D and trimming were worked out from the DNA. The table has 200,000 to 300,000 clones, around nine tenths seen once. The sequenced sample was peripheral blood. This sequence joins TRBV7-6 and TRBJ2-2; TRBD2 matches 9 bases. The origin of this receptor is a man aged 35 to 55 who had recovered from COVID-19. The CDR3 spells CASSAFSGRGTGELFF. The CDR3, as DNA: TGTGCCAGCAGCGCCTTTAGCGGGAGAGGCACCGGGGAGCTGTTTTTT.